This T cell receptor beta chain appears in the sequencing data of a study of esophageal squamous cell carcinoma under preoperative chemotherapy. MiXCR, applied by TCRdb to the PCR reads, yields one record per CDR3 protein. Among fewer than 20,000 distinct CDR3 sequences listed, 46% were seen once. Concerning this clonotype itself: Its antigen is not known.

This sample's time point: after preoperative PTX-NDP chemotherapy. Study-level findings and limits: Paclitaxel-nedaplatin therapy caused immediate, substantial clonotype frequency changes.

V was pared by 5 bases and J by 1 base, with 11 bases between. The length of the CDR3 is 14 residues. CDR1 and CDR2 (germline): SGHTA, FQGNSA. Sample collection was performed from a patient given preoperative chemotherapy. The TCR was taken from a human donor with esophageal squamous cell carcinoma. The donor label of this sample is uncertain. The V gene is TRBV7-2, the J gene TRBJ2-5, with no clear D. The CDR3 DNA is TGTGCCAGCAGCGCGACTCGGGCCCAAGAGACCCAGTACTTC. Translated, it gives CASSATRAQETQYF.